This T cell receptor (beta chain) was recorded in a study of Ad26.COV2.S vaccination and SARS-CoV-2 variants. Study results and caveats: The placebo group had lower spike-specific TCR breadth than the vaccine recipients did. Recipients of vaccine and of placebo showed similar breadth of their non-spike TCR repertoires. Considerable breadth of spike-specific CD8+ and CD4+ T cell responses has reportedly been documented following vaccination.

Germline V gene lookup returns CDR1 MNHEY and CDR2 SMNVEV (reference sequence). The V end was cut by 5 bases, the J end by 3 bases, with 17 bases between. The length of the CDR3 is 15 residues. Treatment indicated: roughly 18 received Ad26.COV2.S at low or high dose, single or two shots; five or six received placebo; per-sample allocation not given. Day 63 after the first injection of vaccine or placebo was the sampling time. Vaccination used an Ad26 vector expressing Wuhan-strain SARS-CoV-2 spike. Notes on this clone: Its antigen is unidentified.

The protocol was immunoSEQ multiplex PCR, while the TCRdb copy is restricted to in-frame clones and leaves out a portion. The table lists about 350,000 clones, approximately 84% of them singletons. The sample was peripheral blood, taken in a trial of Ad26.COV2.S vaccine versus placebo. The chain recombines TRBV27 with TRBJ2-7; D uncertain. This TCR was recovered from a person aged 18-60 years who received the Ad26.COV2.S COVID-19 vaccine or a placebo. CDR3 amino acids: CASSPDFAEYYEQYF. CDR3 in DNA: TGTGCCAGCAGTCCCGACTTTGCGGAGTACTACGAGCAGTACTTC.